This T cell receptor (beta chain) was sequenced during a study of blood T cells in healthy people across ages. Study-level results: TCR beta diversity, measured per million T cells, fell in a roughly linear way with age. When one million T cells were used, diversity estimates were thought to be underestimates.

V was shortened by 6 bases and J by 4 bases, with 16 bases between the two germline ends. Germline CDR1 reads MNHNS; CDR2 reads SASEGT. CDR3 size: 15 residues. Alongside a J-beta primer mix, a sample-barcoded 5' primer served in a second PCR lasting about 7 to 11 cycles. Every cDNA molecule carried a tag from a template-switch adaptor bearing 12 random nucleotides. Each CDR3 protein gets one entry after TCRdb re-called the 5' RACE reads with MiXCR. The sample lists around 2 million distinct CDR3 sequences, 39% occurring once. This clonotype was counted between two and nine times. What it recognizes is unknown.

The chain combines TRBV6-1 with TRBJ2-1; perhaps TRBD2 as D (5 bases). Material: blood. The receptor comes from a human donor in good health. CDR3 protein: CASSLHGLIYNEQFF. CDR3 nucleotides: TGTGCCAGCAGCCTCCACGGACTGATTTACAATGAGCAGTTCTTC.